The sequence of this T cell receptor (beta chain) was determined in a study of T-cell memory formation after mild COVID-19. Study-wide context: For the most part, TCR clusters were specific to one donor.

Findings of the study overall: Mostly located in CM and EM were contracting CD4+ clones, with contracting CD8+ clones located in EMRA.

Germline lookup yields CDR1 SGHTA and CDR2 FQGNSA. The CDR3 loop spans 15 amino acids. V was pared by 4 bases and J by 8 bases, with 15 bases between. A 5'RACE reaction primed in the constant segment made cDNA libraries of TCR alpha and TCR beta, and these carried sample barcodes and UMIs. TCRdb used MiXCR to reprocess the 5' RACE reads, holding one entry per CDR3 protein. The table lists about 200,000 distinct CDR3 sequences, approximately 20% of them singletons, with 2.4% in the top ten. For this clonotype: Its antigen is currently unknown.

The sample taken for sequencing was PBMCs or a T cell subset sorted from them (not recorded which). This sequence originates from an adult woman who had mild COVID-19 (a few samples of this study predate the infection). Cell type and time point are not known. The genes are TRBV7-2 and TRBJ1-6; a weak D match, TRBD1 (5 bases). CDR3 region: CASSSYTGSDSPLHF. In DNA form, the CDR3 reads TGTGCCAGCAGCTCCTATACAGGATCAGATTCACCCCTCCACTTT.